This passage covers 12 T cell receptor beta chains from one sample sequenced in a study of immune evolution from preneoplasia to lung adenocarcinoma. TCRdb's copy holds only in-frame clones and misses some; the assay was immunoSEQ multiplex PCR. The sample has 8,400 or so clones, under 90% seen once. The material sequenced was FFPE invasive lung adenocarcinoma tissue. The receptors were sampled from a person aged 45-60 years with lung adenocarcinoma.

The chain joins TRBV5-4 to TRBJ1-1; D ambiguous. Trimming left V 2 bases short and J 8 bases short, with 7 bases between. Germline V CDR1 and CDR2: SGHNT, YYREEE (reference sequence). CDR3 size: 11 residues. The CDR3 loop reads CASSFGMEAFF. Here the CDR3 DNA reads TGTGCCAGCAGCTTCGGCATGGAAGCTTTCTTT.

This rearrangement joins TRBV19 to TRBJ2-3, with TRBD1 matching 8 bases. CDR1 and CDR2 from the germline V gene are LNHDA and SQIVND (reference sequence). CDR3 length equals 14 residues. J lost 3 bases, V lost 8 bases, and 7 bases had no gene match. For the CDR3, the DNA is TGTGCCAGTCGCGGACAGGGTTTAACAGATACGCAGTATTTT. Its protein product is CASRGQGLTDTQYF.

V gene TRBV28 combines with J gene TRBJ1-1; 7 bases are a match to TRBD1. V was clipped by 6 bases and J by 6 bases; unmatched bases: 4. The CDR3 extends over 12 amino acids. Germline assignment: CDR1 MDHEN and CDR2 SYDVKM. The CDR3 loop reads CASSRQGPEAFF. Written as DNA, the CDR3 is TGTGCCAGCAGCCGACAGGGTCCTGAAGCTTTCTTT. Full variable domain (rest looked up from reference TRBV28 and TRBJ1-1): DVKVTQSSRYLVKRTGEKVFLECVQDMDHENMFWYRQDPGLGLRLIYFSYDVKMKEKGDIPEGYSVSREKKERFSLILESASTNQTSMYLCASSRQGPEAFFGQGTRLTVV.

The chain carries TRBV13 and TRBJ2-2; 7 positions agree with TRBD2. This CDR3 is 18 amino acids long. The V segment lost 4 bases and the J segment 4 bases; nucleotides outside the gene matches: 15. Germline V CDR1 and CDR2: PRHDT, FYEKMQ (reference sequence). The CDR3 loop reads CASSSPFRLAEPTGELFF. CDR3 coding DNA: TGTGCCAGCAGCTCCCCTTTCAGGCTAGCGGAACCCACCGGGGAGCTGTTTTTT.

This chain connects TRBV5-5 to TRBJ2-5, with TRBD1 identical over 7 bases. The CDR3 consists of 15 residues. The germline CDR1 and CDR2 sequences are SGHKS and YYEKEE (reference sequence). V lost 4 bases, J lost 5 bases, and 11 bases stayed unmatched. This CDR3 reads CASSVGTDVWETQYF. In nucleotides, the CDR3 is TGTGCCAGCAGCGTCGGGACAGACGTGTGGGAGACCCAGTACTTC.

The rearrangement joins TRBV19 to TRBJ2-3; D gene unclear. Germline CDR1 and CDR2: LNHDA and SQIVND (reference sequence). Trimming took 5 bases from V and 0 from J, leaving 9 bases between them. CDR3 size: 14 residues. Here the CDR3 DNA reads TGTGCCAGTAGTCACGGGTCTAGCACAGATACGCAGTATTTT. Translating it yields CASSHGSSTDTQYF.

This chain links TRBV5-1 with TRBJ1-3; a weak D match, TRBD1 (5 bases). Trimming cost V 1 base and J 0 bases, with 8 bases left between them. This CDR3 contains 15 residues. Germline CDR1 and CDR2: SGHRS and YFSETQ. The CDR3 sequence is CASSLFGHSGNTIYF. CDR3 coding DNA: TGCGCCAGCAGCTTGTTCGGACACTCTGGAAACACCATATATTTT.

This clone was observed once. This chain uses TRBV28 with TRBJ1-3, with a weak D call TRBD1 (5 bases). The CDR3 is 17 residues long. CDR1 is MDHEN and CDR2 is SYDVKM in the germline V gene. V was shortened by 5 bases and J by 4 bases, with 21 bases between the two germline ends. CDR3 loop: CASSTIFRDSGGNTIYF. CDR3 nucleotide sequence: TGTGCCAGCAGTACCATATTCCGGGACTCGGGGGGAAACACCATATATTTT.

This sequence joins TRBV5-6 and TRBJ2-5, with D perhaps matching TRBD2 (5 bases). From germline, CDR1 is SGHDT and CDR2 YYEEEE. V shed 6 bases and J shed 1 base, with 10 bases lying between them. CDR3 length equals 13 residues. CDR3 region: CASILGAQETQYF. CDR3 DNA: TGTGCCAGCATACTAGGAGCCCAAGAGACCCAGTACTTC.

This chain uses TRBV9 with TRBJ2-1, with 11 bases fitting TRBD2. V was pared by 0 bases and J by 4 bases, with 6 bases of the junction left unmatched. From germline, CDR1 is SGDLS and CDR2 YYNGEE. This CDR3 has 17 residues. CDR3 protein: CASSVGLGTSGYNEQFF. CDR3 coding DNA: TGTGCCAGCAGCGTAGGGTTGGGGACTAGCGGATACAATGAGCAGTTCTTC.

This clone has a single count. This rearrangement joins TRBV7-6 to TRBJ2-2, with 9 bases fitting TRBD1. Germline CDR1 and CDR2: SGHVS and FNYEAQ. The CDR3 runs 17 residues. The V segment lost 4 bases and the J segment 3 bases; nucleotides outside the gene matches: 9. The CDR3 coding sequence is TGTGCCAGCAGCTCAGACCCGGGGACAGGGTACACCGGGGAGCTGTTTTTT. This sequence encodes CASSSDPGTGYTGELFF.

The rearrangement links TRBV5-1 to TRBJ2-5; D is tentatively TRBD1 or TRBD2 (5 bases each). CDR1 SGHRS and CDR2 YFSETQ come from the germline V gene. The V end lost 2 bases, the J end lost 5 bases, and 19 bases lay between the germline ends. This CDR3 has 16 amino acids. For the CDR3, the DNA is TGCGCCAGCAGCTTAAGGGACGTACTAGAGCAGGAGACCCAGTACTTC. Translating it yields CASSLRDVLEQETQYF.